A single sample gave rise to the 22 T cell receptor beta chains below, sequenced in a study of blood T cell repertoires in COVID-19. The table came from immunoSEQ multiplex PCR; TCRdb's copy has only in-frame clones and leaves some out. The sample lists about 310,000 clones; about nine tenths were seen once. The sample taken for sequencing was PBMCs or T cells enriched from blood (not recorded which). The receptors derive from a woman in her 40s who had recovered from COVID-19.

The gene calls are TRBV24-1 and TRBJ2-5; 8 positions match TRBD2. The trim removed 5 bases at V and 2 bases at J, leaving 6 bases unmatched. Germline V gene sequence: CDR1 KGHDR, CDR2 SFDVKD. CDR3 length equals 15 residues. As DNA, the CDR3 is TGTGCCACCAGTGCTAGCGGGCATTGGCAAGAGACCCAGTACTTC. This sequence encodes CATSASGHWQETQYF.

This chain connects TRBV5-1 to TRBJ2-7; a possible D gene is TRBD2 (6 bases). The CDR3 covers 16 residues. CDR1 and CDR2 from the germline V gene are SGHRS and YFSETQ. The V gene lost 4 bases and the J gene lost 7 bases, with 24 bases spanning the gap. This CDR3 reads CASSVGFGGPLREQYF. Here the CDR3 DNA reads TGCGCCAGCAGCGTGGGTTTCGGAGGGCCATTGCGGGAGCAGTACTTC.

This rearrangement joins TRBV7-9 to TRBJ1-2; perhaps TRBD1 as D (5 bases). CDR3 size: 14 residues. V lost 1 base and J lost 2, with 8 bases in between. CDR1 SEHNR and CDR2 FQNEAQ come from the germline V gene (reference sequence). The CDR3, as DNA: TGTGCCAGCAGCTTAGGGACACCCAACTATGGCTACACCTTC. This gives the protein CASSLGTPNYGYTF.

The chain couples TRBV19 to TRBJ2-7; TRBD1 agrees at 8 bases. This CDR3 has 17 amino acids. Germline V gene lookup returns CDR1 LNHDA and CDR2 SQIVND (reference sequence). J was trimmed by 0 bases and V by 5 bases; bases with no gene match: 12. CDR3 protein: CASSLGWTGIFSYEQYF. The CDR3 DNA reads TGTGCCAGTAGTTTGGGTTGGACAGGGATCTTCTCCTACGAGCAGTACTTC.

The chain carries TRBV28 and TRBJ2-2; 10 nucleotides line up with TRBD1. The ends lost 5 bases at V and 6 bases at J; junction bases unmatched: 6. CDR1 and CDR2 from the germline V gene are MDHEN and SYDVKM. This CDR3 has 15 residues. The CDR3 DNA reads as TGTGCCAGCAGTACACCGGGACAGGGGTCCGGGGAGCTGTTTTTT. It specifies CASSTPGQGSGELFF.

In nucleotides, the CDR3 is TGCGCCAGCAGCCAAGAGGGTATTAGCTCCTCTGCAGATACGCAGTATTTT. It yields the protein CASSQEGISSSADTQYF. The chain recombines TRBV4-3 with TRBJ2-3, with D unclear. This CDR3 region has 17 residues. Trimming removed 0 bases at V and 4 bases at J, with 17 bases between. In germline, CDR1 is LGHNA, CDR2 YSLEER.

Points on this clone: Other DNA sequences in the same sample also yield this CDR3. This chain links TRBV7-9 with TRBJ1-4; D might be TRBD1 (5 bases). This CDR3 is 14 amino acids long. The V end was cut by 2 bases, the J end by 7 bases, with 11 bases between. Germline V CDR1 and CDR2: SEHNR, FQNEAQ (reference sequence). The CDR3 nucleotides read TGTGCCAGCAGCTTATTAGGGGAGGGTGAAAAACTGTTTTTT. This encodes CASSLLGEGEKLFF. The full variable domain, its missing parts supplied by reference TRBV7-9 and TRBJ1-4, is DTGVSQNPRHKITKRGQNVTFRCDPISEHNRLYWYRQTLGQGPEFLTYFQNEAQLEKSRLLSDRFSAERPKGSFSTLEIQRTEQGDSAMYLCASSLLGEGEKLFFGSGTQLSVL.

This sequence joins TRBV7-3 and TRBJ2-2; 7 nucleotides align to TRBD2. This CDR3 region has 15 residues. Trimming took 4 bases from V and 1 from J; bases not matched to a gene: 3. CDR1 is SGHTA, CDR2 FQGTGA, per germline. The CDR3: CASSSSSGNTGELFF. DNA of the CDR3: TGTGCCAGCAGCTCGTCTAGCGGGAACACCGGGGAGCTGTTTTTT.

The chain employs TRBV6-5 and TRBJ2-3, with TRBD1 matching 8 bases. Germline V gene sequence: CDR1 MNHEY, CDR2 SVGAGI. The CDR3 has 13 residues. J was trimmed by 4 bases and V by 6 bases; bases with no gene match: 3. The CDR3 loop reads CASRQGASDTQYF. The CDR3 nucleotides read TGTGCCAGCAGGCAGGGGGCATCAGATACGCAGTATTTT.

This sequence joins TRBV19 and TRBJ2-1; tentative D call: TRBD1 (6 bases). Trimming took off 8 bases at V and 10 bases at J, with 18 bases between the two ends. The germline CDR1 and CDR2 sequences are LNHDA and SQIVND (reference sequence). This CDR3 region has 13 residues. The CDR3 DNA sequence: TGTGCCAGTCACCCGACAGGTCTTAGAGAGCAGTTCTTC. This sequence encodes CASHPTGLREQFF.

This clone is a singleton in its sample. The CDR3 here is CASSRGSRDRELVRAGANVLTF. CDR3 in DNA: TGCGCCAGCAGTCGTGGGAGTAGGGACAGGGAATTAGTTAGGGCTGGGGCCAACGTCCTGACTTTC. This rearrangement joins TRBV23-1 to TRBJ2-6; 9 nucleotides agree with TRBD1. TRBV23-1 is filed as an ORF, its function uncertain. J gave up 2 bases and V 4 bases, and 21 bases lay outside the gene matches. The CDR3 has 22 residues.

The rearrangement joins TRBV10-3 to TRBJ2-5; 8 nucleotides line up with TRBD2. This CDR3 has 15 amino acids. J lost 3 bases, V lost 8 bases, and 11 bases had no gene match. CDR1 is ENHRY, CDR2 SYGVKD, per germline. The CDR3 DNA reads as TGTGCCATCTCCCAGCGGGAGACTACTGAAGAGACCCAGTACTTC. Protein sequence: CAISQRETTEETQYF.

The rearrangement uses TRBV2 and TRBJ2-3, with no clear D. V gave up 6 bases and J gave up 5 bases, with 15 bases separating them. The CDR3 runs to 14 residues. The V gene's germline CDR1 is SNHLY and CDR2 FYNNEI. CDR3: CASRAFGLEDTQYF. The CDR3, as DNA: TGTGCCAGCAGGGCCTTTGGGCTGGAAGATACGCAGTATTTT.

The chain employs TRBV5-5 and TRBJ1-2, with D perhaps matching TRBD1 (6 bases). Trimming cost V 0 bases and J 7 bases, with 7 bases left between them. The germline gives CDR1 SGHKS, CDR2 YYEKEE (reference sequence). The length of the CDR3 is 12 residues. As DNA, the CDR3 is TGTGCCAGCAGCTTGGGGGGGCCTGGCTACACCTTC. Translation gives CASSLGGPGYTF.

The CDR3 sequence: CASSQEETGETQYF. CDR3 bases: TGTGCCAGCAGCCAAGAAGAGACGGGGGAGACCCAGTACTTC. The chain links TRBV3-1 (or the pseudogene TRBV3-2) to TRBJ2-5, with D perhaps TRBD2 (5 bases). The germline V gene encodes CDR1 LGHDT and CDR2 YNNKEL (reference sequence). This CDR3 region has 14 residues. The germline V and J ends were trimmed by 0 bases and 5 bases, with 10 bases remaining between them.

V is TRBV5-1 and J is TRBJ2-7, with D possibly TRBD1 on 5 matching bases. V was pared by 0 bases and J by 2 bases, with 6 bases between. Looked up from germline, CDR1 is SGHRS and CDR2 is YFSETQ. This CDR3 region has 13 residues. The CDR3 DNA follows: TGCGCCAGCAGCTTGGAGGGGACCTACGAGCAGTACTTC. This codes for CASSLEGTYEQYF.

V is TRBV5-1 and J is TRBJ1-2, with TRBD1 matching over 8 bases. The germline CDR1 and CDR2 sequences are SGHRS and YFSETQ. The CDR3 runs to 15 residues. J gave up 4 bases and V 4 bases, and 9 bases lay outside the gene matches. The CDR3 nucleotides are TGCGCCAGCAGCCCGGAGGCCCAGGGGGCCTATGGCTACACCTTC. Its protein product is CASSPEAQGAYGYTF.

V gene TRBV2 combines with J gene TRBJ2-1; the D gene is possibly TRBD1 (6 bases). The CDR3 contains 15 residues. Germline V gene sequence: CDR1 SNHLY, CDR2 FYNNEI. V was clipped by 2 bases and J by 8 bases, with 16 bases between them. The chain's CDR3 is CASSEYGYEGDEQFF. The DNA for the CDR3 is TGTGCCAGCAGTGAATACGGCTACGAGGGGGATGAGCAGTTCTTC.

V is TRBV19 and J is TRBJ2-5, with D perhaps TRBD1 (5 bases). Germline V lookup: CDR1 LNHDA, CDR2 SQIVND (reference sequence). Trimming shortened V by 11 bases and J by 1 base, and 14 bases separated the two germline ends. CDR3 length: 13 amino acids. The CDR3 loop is CAFKDTLQETQYF. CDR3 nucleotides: TGTGCCTTTAAGGACACACTCCAAGAGACCCAGTACTTC. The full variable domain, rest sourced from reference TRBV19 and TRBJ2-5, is DGGITQSPKYLFRKEGQNVTLSCEQNLNHDAMYWYRQDPGQGLRLIYYSQIVNDFQKGDIAEGYSVSREKKESFPLTVTSAQKNPTAFYLCAFKDTLQETQYFGPGTRLLVL.

Here the CDR3 DNA reads TGTGCCAGCAGTCCCACAGGGGGCTACGAAGCTTTCTTT. Its protein is CASSPTGGYEAFF. The V call is TRBV27, the J call TRBJ1-1, with 9 bases that match TRBD1. J lost 8 bases, V lost 5 bases, and 6 bases had no gene match. Germline V gives CDR1 MNHEY, CDR2 SMNVEV (reference sequence). This CDR3 has 13 residues.

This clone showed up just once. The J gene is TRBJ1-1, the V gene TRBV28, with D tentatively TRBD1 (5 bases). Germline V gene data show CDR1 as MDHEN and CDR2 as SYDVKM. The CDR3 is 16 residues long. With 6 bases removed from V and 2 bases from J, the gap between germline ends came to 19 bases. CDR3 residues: CASRYFGGYPNTEAFF. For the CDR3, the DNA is TGTGCCAGCAGATACTTTGGGGGGTACCCAAACACTGAAGCTTTCTTT.

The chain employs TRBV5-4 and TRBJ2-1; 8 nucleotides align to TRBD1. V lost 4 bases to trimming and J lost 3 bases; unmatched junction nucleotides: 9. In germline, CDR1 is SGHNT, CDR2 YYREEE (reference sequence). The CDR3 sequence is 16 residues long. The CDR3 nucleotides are TGTGCCAGCAGCCGCATAGGACAGGGCAGCTACAATGAGCAGTTCTTC. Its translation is CASSRIGQGSYNEQFF.